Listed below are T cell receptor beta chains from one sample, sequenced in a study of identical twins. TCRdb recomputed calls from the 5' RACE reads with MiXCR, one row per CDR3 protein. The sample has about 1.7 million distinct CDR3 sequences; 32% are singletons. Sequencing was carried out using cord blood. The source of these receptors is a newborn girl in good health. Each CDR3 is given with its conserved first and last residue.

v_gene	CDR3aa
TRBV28	CASSLWGTGHLYNEQFF
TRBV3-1	CASSPNRIAGGRSGEQFF
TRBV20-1	CSAKTSGTQETQYF
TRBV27	CASRGRSGRAGSYNEQFF
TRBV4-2	CASSQEATQGWEQFF
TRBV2	CASSELGSGANVLTF
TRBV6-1	CASSVRGAEQYF
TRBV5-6	CASSLVFGQGAEQYF
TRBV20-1	CSARVTSGSPYNEQFF
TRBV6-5	CASSKTTVLYNEQYF
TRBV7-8	CASSLATSGVGTDTQYF
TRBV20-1	CSARDDRGGNTIYF
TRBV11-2	CASSFEGVGGYTF
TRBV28	CASSLRTAQHF
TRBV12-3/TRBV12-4	CASSLGNRVNEQYF
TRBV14	CASSQDVGAKLFF
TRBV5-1	CASSLRPDEQYF
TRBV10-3	CAIRPGHSYEQYF
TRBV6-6	CASSSLTGGRGNEQFF
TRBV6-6	CASSYRTGQNTEAFF
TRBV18	CASSPTSGSRNEQFF
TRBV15	CATSRDRRTLSSYNEQFF
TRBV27	CASSFRTDLDEQFF
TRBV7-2	CASSLGASGGYEQYF
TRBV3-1	CASSPGTTAAQYF
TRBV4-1	CASSQETAWNTGELFF
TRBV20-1	CSARASTLYEQYF
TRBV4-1	CASSPRYSGGDNEQFF
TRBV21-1	CASSPTGGKETNTEAFF
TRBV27	CASSPFRDTYNEQFF
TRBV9	CASSVTSGGPTRQYF
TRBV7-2	CASSLSGVGYEQYF
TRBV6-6	CASLPRGGEQFF
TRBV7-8	CASSLRGRADDQPQHF
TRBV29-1	CSVEEGESVDTDTQYF
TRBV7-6	CASSLVPRTGKGHYGYTF
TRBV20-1	CSAPNPGRDNEQFF
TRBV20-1	CSARDREYYGYTF
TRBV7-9	CASSLTRGWGEQFF
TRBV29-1	CSVADPDSNQPQHF
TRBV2	CASGTSGSSSYEQYF
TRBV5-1	CASSQKGPGETQYF
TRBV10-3	CAISESKGSNSPLHF
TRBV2	CASSYPGSGAKNIQYF
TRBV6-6	CASSYATGGYYEQYF